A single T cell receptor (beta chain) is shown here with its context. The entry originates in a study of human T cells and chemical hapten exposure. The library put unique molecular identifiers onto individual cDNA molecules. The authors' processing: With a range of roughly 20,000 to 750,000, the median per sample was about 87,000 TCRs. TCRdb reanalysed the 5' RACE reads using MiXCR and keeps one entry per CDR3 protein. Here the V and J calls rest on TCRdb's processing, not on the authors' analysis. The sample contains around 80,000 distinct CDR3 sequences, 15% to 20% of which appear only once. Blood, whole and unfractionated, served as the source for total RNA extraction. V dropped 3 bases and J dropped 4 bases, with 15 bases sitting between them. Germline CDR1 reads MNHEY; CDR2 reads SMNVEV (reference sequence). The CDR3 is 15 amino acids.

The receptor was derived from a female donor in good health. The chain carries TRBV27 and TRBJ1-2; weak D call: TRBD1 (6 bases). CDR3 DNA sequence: TGTGCCAGCAGTTTTAGAACAGGGTCCTCCTATGGCTACACCTTC. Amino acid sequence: CASSFRTGSSYGYTF.